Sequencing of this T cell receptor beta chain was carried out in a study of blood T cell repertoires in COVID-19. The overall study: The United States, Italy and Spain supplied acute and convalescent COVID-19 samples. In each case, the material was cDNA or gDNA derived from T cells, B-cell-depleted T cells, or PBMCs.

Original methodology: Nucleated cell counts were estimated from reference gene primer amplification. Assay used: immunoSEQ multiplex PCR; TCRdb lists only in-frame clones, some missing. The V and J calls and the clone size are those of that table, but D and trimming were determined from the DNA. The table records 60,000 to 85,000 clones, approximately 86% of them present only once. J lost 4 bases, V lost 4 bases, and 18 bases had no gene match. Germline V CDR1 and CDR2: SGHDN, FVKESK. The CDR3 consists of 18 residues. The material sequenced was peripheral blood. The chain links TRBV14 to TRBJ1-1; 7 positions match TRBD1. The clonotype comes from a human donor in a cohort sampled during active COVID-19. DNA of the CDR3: TGTGCCAGCAGCCGAAAAGCATGGGCAGGGGGAGGAATCACTGAAGCTTTCTTT. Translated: CASSRKAWAGGGITEAFF.